The 29 T cell receptor beta chains below come from one sample, sequenced in a study of cytomegalovirus exposure and HLA in healthy donors. The PCR was carried out with 60 Vbeta primers and 13 Jbeta primers. Assay used: immunoSEQ multiplex PCR; TCRdb lists only in-frame clones, some missing. The data contain some 130,000 clones, 76% of them singletons. Sequenced: PBMCs. All receptors derive from a man in his forties in good health and CMV-seronegative.

This chain uses TRBV6-5 with TRBJ2-5; perhaps TRBD1 as D (5 bases). The V gene lost 6 bases and the J gene lost 1 base, with 12 bases spanning the gap. The CDR3 spans 14 residues. CDR1 is MNHEY, CDR2 SVGAGI, per germline. CDR3 in DNA: TGTGCCAGCAGCAAACAGGCCGTCCAAGAGACCCAGTACTTC. It specifies CASSKQAVQETQYF.

J is TRBJ2-1 and V is TRBV28; possible D gene TRBD1, 5 bases. Deletions cut 3 bases from V and 2 bases from J, with 8 bases between. Germline V gene sequence: CDR1 MDHEN, CDR2 SYDVKM. CDR3 size: 14 residues. Written as DNA, the CDR3 is TGTGCCAGCAGTTTTAGCAGGGCCTACAATGAGCAGTTCTTC. Translated, it gives CASSFSRAYNEQFF.

This clone turned up a few times. Other DNA sequences in this sample translate to the same CDR3. This CDR3 is CASSDSSGGTDTQYF. DNA of the CDR3: TGTGCCAGCAGTGACTCATCCGGGGGCACAGATACGCAGTATTTT. The rearrangement joins TRBV6-4 to TRBJ2-3; perhaps TRBD2 as D (5 bases). Germline values: CDR1 MRHNA, CDR2 SNTAGT. Trimming stripped 0 bases from V and 1 base from J, with 8 bases between. The CDR3 is made up of 15 amino acids.

The chain uses TRBV7-9 and TRBJ1-2; 8 bases are a match to TRBD1. CDR1 is SEHNR, CDR2 FQNEAQ, per germline (reference sequence). Unmatched junction bases numbered 4, after V lost 1 base and J lost 3 bases. This CDR3 is built from 15 residues. The CDR3 protein is CASSLELTGDYGYTF. The CDR3 nucleotides are TGTGCCAGCAGCTTAGAGCTGACAGGGGACTATGGCTACACCTTC.

The J gene is TRBJ2-1, the V gene TRBV19; 7 nucleotides line up with TRBD1. The V segment lost 1 base and the J segment 5 bases; nucleotides outside the gene matches: 2. The V gene's germline CDR1 is LNHDA and CDR2 SQIVND (reference sequence). The CDR3 extends over 14 amino acids. Written as DNA, the CDR3 is TGTGCCAGTAGTATAGGACAGGGTCACAATGAGCAGTTCTTC. Residues: CASSIGQGHNEQFF.

This clone was detected only a few times. One junction end does not reproduce the germline sequence, and a read error may be involved. V gene TRBV7-9 combines with J gene TRBJ2-1; 13 nucleotides agree with TRBD2. This CDR3 has 15 residues. Germline V gives CDR1 SEHNR, CDR2 FQNEAQ (reference sequence). This chain's CDR3 is CASSSLAGGYTEQFF. In nucleotides, the CDR3 is TGTGCCAGCAGCTCACTAGCGGGAGGGTACACTGAGCAGTTCTTC.

The genes are TRBV5-6 and TRBJ2-7; maybe TRBD1 (7 bases). Germline CDR1 and CDR2: SGHDT and YYEEEE. The CDR3 is 15 amino acids. The V and J ends lost 4 bases and 4 bases respectively, with 18 bases between them. The CDR3 DNA follows: TGTGCCAGCAGCCCGCCTTACCAGGGGGGATACGAGCAGTACTTC. It is translated as CASSPPYQGGYEQYF.

This chain uses TRBV6-7 with TRBJ1-6; the match to TRBD1 covers 9 bases. TRBV6-7 is recorded as an ORF, its role being uncertain. This CDR3 has 15 amino acids. V lost 3 bases to trimming and J lost 7 bases; unmatched junction nucleotides: 4. The CDR3 bases are TGTGCCAGCAGTTATTGGGACAGGGAGAATTCACCCCTCCACTTT. It encodes CASSYWDRENSPLHF.

The chain is built from TRBV9 and TRBJ2-7; TRBD1 might be the D (6 bases). Germline loops: CDR1 SGDLS, CDR2 YYNGEE. Trimming removed 7 bases from V and 2 bases from J, with 16 bases in between. The CDR3 spans 14 residues. CDR3 DNA sequence: TGTGCCAGCGCAAAAGGGACACTAACCTACGAGCAGTACTTC. Translated, it gives CASAKGTLTYEQYF.

The chain recombines TRBV7-9 with TRBJ2-1, with TRBD1 identical over 8 bases. Trimming at V came to 7 bases and at J to 3 bases, leaving 5 bases not matched to a gene. Looked up from germline, CDR1 is SEHNR and CDR2 is FQNEAQ (reference sequence). This CDR3 is 14 amino acids long. CDR3 loop: CASNTGGGYNEQFF. CDR3 DNA: TGTGCCAGCAATACAGGGGGAGGCTACAATGAGCAGTTCTTC.

This clone was found once. The V call is TRBV28, the J call TRBJ2-7, with 7 positions matching TRBD1. Germline lookup yields CDR1 MDHEN and CDR2 SYDVKM. The V gene end was trimmed by 6 bases and the J gene end by 1 base; junction bases not matched to a gene: 9. This CDR3 is 15 amino acids long. In DNA, the CDR3 is TGTGCCAGCAGCCTCAGGGGGACGCGATCCTACGAGCAGTACTTC. Amino acid sequence: CASSLRGTRSYEQYF. Together with reference TRBV28 and TRBJ2-7, the CDR3 gives the full variable domain: DVKVTQSSRYLVKRTGEKVFLECVQDMDHENMFWYRQDPGLGLRLIYFSYDVKMKEKGDIPEGYSVSREKKERFSLILESASTNQTSMYLCASSLRGTRSYEQYFGPGTRLTVT.

This rearrangement joins TRBV15 to TRBJ1-2; 11 bases are shared with TRBD1. V trimming: 4 bases; J trimming: 4 bases; junction bases outside the gene matches: 2. The CDR3 contains 14 residues. Per the germline V gene, CDR1 is LNHNV and CDR2 is YYDKDF (reference sequence). The CDR3 loop is CATSIGTGGYGYTF. The CDR3 nucleotides read TGTGCCACCAGCATTGGGACAGGGGGCTATGGCTACACCTTC.

This chain joins TRBV30 and TRBJ1-5; D unresolved. Per the germline V gene, CDR1 is GTSNPN and CDR2 is SVGIG (reference sequence). Trimming stripped 0 bases from V and 9 bases from J, with 9 bases between. This CDR3 comprises 12 residues. The CDR3 region is CAWSVVRGPQHF. The DNA of the CDR3 is TGTGCCTGGAGTGTAGTACGGGGGCCCCAGCATTTT.

The rearrangement uses TRBV27 and TRBJ2-1; tentative D call: TRBD2 (5 bases). Germline CDR1 reads MNHEY; CDR2 reads SMNVEV (reference sequence). V was shortened by 2 bases and J by 6 bases, with 11 bases between the two germline ends. CDR3 length: 14 amino acids. CDR3 DNA sequence: TGTGCCAGCAGTTTACTAGCTATTAGCAATGAGCAGTTCTTC. This encodes CASSLLAISNEQFF.

The V call is TRBV6-1, the J call TRBJ2-5; TRBD2 might be the D (6 bases). This CDR3 region has 16 residues. V was pared by 4 bases and J by 4 bases, with 19 bases between. Germline CDR1 and CDR2: MNHNS and SASEGT. Here the CDR3 DNA reads TGTGCCAGCAGTGTTAGGACTGGCGGGATTGTAGAGACCCAGTACTTC. Translated: CASSVRTGGIVETQYF.

The chain uses TRBV11-2 and TRBJ2-7; possibly TRBD1 for D (6 bases). This CDR3 has 16 residues. Germline lookup yields CDR1 SGHAT and CDR2 FQNNGV. Trimming stripped 6 bases from V and 0 bases from J, with 18 bases between. The DNA of the CDR3 is TGTGCCAGCAGTGGGGTACGTGGGACAACCTCCTACGAGCAGTACTTC. Protein product: CASSGVRGTTSYEQYF.

The rearrangement joins TRBV13 to TRBJ2-7; 7 nucleotides agree with TRBD1. CDR3 length: 15 residues. V gave up 3 bases and J gave up 3 bases; unmatched junction bases: 8. In germline, CDR1 is PRHDT, CDR2 FYEKMQ (reference sequence). The CDR3 region has the DNA TGTGCCAGCAGCTTTTCGGTCCAGGGGGACTACGAGCAGTACTTC. Its protein is CASSFSVQGDYEQYF.

The CDR3 here is CSVDASADTQYF. The CDR3 DNA reads as TGCAGCGTTGATGCTAGCGCAGATACGCAGTATTTT. This rearrangement joins TRBV29-1 to TRBJ2-3; D might be TRBD2 (6 bases). CDR3 length equals 12 residues. V lost 3 bases and J lost 4, with 8 bases in between. The germline V gene encodes CDR1 SQVTM and CDR2 ANQGSEA.

This clone was recorded a few times. The chain is built from TRBV7-3 and TRBJ2-7, with 8 nucleotides matching TRBD1. Germline CDR1 reads SGHTA; CDR2 reads FQGTGA. V was clipped by 5 bases and J by 2 bases; unmatched bases: 8. The CDR3 has 15 residues. CDR3 protein: CASSANPRGPYEQYF. The CDR3 DNA reads as TGTGCCAGCAGCGCGAACCCCAGGGGGCCCTACGAGCAGTACTTC. The full variable domain, completed using reference TRBV7-3 and TRBJ2-7, is GAGVSQTPSNKVTEKGKYVELRCDPISGHTALYWYRQSLGQGPEFLIYFQGTGAADDSGLPNDRFFAVRPEGSVSTLKIQRTERGDSAVYLCASSANPRGPYEQYFGPGTRLTVT.

The chain carries TRBV2 and TRBJ2-5, with a weak D call TRBD1 (7 bases). Trimming left V 5 bases short and J 7 bases short, with 14 bases between. The germline V gene encodes CDR1 SNHLY and CDR2 FYNNEI. This CDR3 has 13 amino acids. CDR3 in DNA: TGTGCCAGCAGTTCGCAGGGGGGTGGGACCCAGTACTTC. Translation: CASSSQGGGTQYF. Combining the CDR3 with reference TRBV2 and TRBJ2-5 gives the whole variable domain EPEVTQTPSHQVTQMGQEVILRCVPISNHLYFYWYRQILGQKVEFLVSFYNNEISEKSEIFDDQFSVERPDGSNFTLKIRSTKLEDSAMYFCASSSQGGGTQYFGPGTRLLVL.

This clone appeared a single time. The chain employs TRBV6-6 and TRBJ2-2; 10 positions agree with TRBD1. The CDR3 is made up of 16 amino acids. V shed 7 bases, J shed 2 bases, and the junction held 7 bases outside the gene matches. Germline CDR1 is MNHNY and CDR2 is SVGAGI (reference sequence). The CDR3 is CASNEDRGFNTGELFF. The CDR3, as DNA: TGTGCCAGCAACGAGGACAGGGGGTTTAACACCGGGGAGCTGTTTTTT.

The chain employs TRBV5-1 and TRBJ2-2; TRBD2 is a possible D gene (5 bases). Germline loops: CDR1 SGHRS, CDR2 YFSETQ. Trimming removed 5 bases from V and 2 bases from J, with 13 bases in between. CDR3 length: 15 amino acids. CDR3 coding DNA: TGCGCCAGCAGGTCCTTGGAGGCTAACACCGGGGAGCTGTTTTTT. Its protein product is CASRSLEANTGELFF.

The table lists this clone with a few counts. The V gene is TRBV18, the J gene TRBJ2-5, with 8 bases identical to TRBD2. Germline V CDR1 and CDR2: KGHSH, LQKENI. The junction had 13 bases not matched to a gene; V was cut back by 10 bases and J by 3 bases. The CDR3 consists of 15 residues. The CDR3 bases are TGTGCCACCCAAACCGAGCGGGGGCCTAAAGAGACCCAGTACTTC. Translated, it gives CATQTERGPKETQYF.

This chain uses TRBV28 with TRBJ2-1; D is perhaps TRBD2 (7 bases). V was clipped by 8 bases and J by 4 bases, with 21 bases between them. Germline values: CDR1 MDHEN, CDR2 SYDVKM. This CDR3 has 16 residues. CDR3 sequence: CASGGWGRALYNEQFF. The CDR3 DNA reads as TGTGCCAGCGGGGGCTGGGGGAGGGCCTTATACAATGAGCAGTTCTTC.

The J gene is TRBJ1-5, the V gene TRBV5-1; 9 bases match TRBD1. Germline CDR1 reads SGHRS; CDR2 reads YFSETQ. The length of the CDR3 is 20 residues. The V gene end was trimmed by 5 bases and the J gene end by 0 bases; junction bases not matched to a gene: 18. The CDR3 here is CASSKIRSTGQGYSNQPQHF. The CDR3 bases are TGCGCCAGCAGTAAAATTAGGTCCACGGGACAGGGCTATAGCAATCAGCCCCAGCATTTT.

The V call is TRBV29-1, the J call TRBJ2-7; perhaps TRBD1 as D (6 bases). Germline CDR1 reads SQVTM; CDR2 reads ANQGSEA. The ends were cut back, 7 bases at V and 3 bases at J, with 16 bases in the middle. The CDR3 contains 13 residues. This CDR3 reads CSASDSGVYEQYF. CDR3 DNA sequence: TGCAGCGCCTCGGACAGTGGGGTCTACGAGCAGTACTTC.

The J gene is TRBJ2-5, the V gene TRBV5-1, with 12 positions matching TRBD2. Unmatched junction bases numbered 11, after V lost 4 bases and J lost 4 bases. Germline-derived CDR1 and CDR2 are SGHRS and YFSETQ. The CDR3 runs 17 residues. In DNA form, the CDR3 reads TGCGCCAGCAGCCACCTATCTAGCGGGGGGGCTGGAGAGACCCAGTACTTC. It encodes CASSHLSSGGAGETQYF.

This chain uses TRBV19 with TRBJ1-3, with D uncertain. In germline, CDR1 is LNHDA, CDR2 SQIVND (reference sequence). V was trimmed by 4 bases and J by 1 base, leaving 11 bases between them. The CDR3 is 15 amino acids. The CDR3 DNA follows: TGTGCCAGTAGTAGAAACTGGTGGTCTGGAAACACCATATATTTT. The encoded protein is CASSRNWWSGNTIYF.

The chain couples TRBV6-6 to TRBJ2-7; D might be TRBD1 (6 bases). CDR1 is MNHNY, CDR2 SVGAGI, per germline (reference sequence). Trimming shortened V by 11 bases and J by 0 bases, and 14 bases separated the two germline ends. The CDR3 runs to 13 residues. CDR3 in DNA: TGTGCCGCTACAGGGTACCTCTCCTACGAGCAGTACTTC. Translation: CAATGYLSYEQYF.